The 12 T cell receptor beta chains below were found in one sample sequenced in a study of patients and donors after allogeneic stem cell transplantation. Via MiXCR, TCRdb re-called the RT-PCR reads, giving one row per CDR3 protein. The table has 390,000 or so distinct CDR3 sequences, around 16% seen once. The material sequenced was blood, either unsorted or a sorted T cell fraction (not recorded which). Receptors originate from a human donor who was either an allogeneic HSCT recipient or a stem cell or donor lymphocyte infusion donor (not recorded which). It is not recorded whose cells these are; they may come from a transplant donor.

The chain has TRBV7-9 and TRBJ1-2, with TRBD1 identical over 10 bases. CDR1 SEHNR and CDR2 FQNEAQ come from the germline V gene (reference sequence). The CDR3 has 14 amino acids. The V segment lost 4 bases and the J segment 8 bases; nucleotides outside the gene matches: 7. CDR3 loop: CASSSPGQGSGYTF. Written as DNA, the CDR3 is TGTGCCAGCAGCTCGCCGGGACAGGGGTCCGGCTACACCTTC.

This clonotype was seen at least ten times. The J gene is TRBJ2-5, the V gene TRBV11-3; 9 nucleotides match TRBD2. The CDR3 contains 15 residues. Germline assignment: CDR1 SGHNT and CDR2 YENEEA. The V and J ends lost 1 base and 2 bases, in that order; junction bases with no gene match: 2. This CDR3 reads CASSLGTSEQETQYF. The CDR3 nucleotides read TGTGCCAGCAGCTTAGGGACTAGCGAACAAGAGACCCAGTACTTC.

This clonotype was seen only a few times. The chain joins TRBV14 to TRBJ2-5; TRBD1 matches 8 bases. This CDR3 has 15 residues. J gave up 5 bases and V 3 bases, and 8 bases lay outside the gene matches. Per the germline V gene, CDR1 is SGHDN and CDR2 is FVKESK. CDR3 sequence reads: CASSQGRGLGETQYF. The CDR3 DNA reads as TGTGCCAGCAGCCAGGGCAGGGGGCTCGGCGAGACCCAGTACTTC.

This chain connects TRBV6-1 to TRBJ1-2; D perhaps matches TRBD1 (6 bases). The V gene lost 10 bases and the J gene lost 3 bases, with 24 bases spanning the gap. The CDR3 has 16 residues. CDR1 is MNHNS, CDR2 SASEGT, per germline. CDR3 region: CATLRPNRELDYGYTF. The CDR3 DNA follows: TGTGCCACCCTCCGCCCAAACAGGGAACTTGACTATGGCTACACCTTC.

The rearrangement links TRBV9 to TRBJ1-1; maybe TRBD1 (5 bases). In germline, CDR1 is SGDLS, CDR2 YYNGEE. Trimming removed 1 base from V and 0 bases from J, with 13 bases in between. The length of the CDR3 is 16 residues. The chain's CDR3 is CASSVSTTRVNTEAFF. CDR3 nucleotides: TGTGCCAGCAGCGTATCCACGACCAGGGTGAACACTGAAGCTTTCTTT.

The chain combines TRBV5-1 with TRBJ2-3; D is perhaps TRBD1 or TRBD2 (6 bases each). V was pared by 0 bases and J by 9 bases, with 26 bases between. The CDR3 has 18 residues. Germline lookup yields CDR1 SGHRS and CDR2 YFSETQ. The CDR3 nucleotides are TGCGCCAGCAGCTTGGCCTTAAGTACGGGGGCAGGGCAGATAACGCAGTATTTT. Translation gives CASSLALSTGAGQITQYF.

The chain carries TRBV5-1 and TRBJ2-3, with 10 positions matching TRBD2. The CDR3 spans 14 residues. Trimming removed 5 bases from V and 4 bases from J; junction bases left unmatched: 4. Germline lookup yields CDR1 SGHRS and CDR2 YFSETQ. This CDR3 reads CASRGLAKPDTQYF. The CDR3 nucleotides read TGCGCCAGCAGGGGACTAGCGAAGCCAGATACGCAGTATTTT.

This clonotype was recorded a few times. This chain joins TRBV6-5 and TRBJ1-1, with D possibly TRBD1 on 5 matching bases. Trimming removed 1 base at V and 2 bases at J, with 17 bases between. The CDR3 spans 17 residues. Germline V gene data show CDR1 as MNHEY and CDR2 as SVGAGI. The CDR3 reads CASSYLWEGRINTEAFF. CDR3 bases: TGTGCCAGCAGTTACTTGTGGGAGGGGCGGATTAACACTGAAGCTTTCTTT.

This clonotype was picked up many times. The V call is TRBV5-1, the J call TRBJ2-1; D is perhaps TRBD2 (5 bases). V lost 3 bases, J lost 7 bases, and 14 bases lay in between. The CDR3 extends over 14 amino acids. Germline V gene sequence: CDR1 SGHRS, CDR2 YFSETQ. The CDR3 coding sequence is TGCGCCAGCAGCTCGGGATCCACGACGAATGAGCAGTTCTTC. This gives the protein CASSSGSTTNEQFF.

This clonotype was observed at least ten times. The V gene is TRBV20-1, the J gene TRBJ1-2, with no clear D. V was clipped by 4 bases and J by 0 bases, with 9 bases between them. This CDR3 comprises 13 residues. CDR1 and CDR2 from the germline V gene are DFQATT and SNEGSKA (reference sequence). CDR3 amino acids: CSAIYQTNYGYTF. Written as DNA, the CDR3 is TGCAGTGCTATCTACCAGACTAACTATGGCTACACCTTC.

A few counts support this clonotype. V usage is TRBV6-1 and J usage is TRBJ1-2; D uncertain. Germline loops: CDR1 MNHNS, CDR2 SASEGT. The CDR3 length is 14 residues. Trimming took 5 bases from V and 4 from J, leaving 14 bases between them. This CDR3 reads CASSRYGGGYGYTF. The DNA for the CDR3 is TGTGCCAGCAGTCGCTACGGAGGCGGCTATGGCTACACCTTC.

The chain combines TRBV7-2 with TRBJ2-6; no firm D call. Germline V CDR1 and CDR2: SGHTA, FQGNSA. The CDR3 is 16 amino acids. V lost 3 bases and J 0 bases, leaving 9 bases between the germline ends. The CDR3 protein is CASSFRLLSGANVLTF. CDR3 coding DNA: TGTGCCAGCAGCTTCAGGCTCCTCTCTGGGGCCAACGTCCTGACTTTC.